The 19 T cell receptor beta chains presented below share a single source sample, sequenced in a study of kidney transplant recipient with SARS-CoV-2 infection. TCRdb reprocessed the reads via MiXCR and lists one record per CDR3 protein. The table has under 300,000 distinct CDR3 sequences, under 30% seen once; the top ten hold less than 8.5%. Sequenced material: a blood sample, taken at baseline and between days 110 and 120 from a kidney transplant recipient. These receptors were collected from a male patient in his 30s who had COVID-19 and was a kidney transplant recipient. The graft donor may have given rise to some T cells.

Of note for this clonotype: An end of the junction differs from the germline gene, which may be a read error. The V gene is TRBV28, the J gene TRBJ2-5; the match to TRBD1 covers 7 bases. Germline CDR1 and CDR2: MDHEN and SYDVKM. The CDR3 contains 14 residues. The CDR3 spells CGSSTRDSRRTQYF. The CDR3 DNA reads TGTGGCAGCAGTACGAGGGACAGTCGGCGGACCCAGTACTTC.

This clonotype has at least ten counts. The rearrangement links TRBV20-1 to TRBJ1-2, with no clear D. Germline V lookup: CDR1 DFQATT, CDR2 SNEGSKA (reference sequence). CDR3 size: 16 residues. The V end was cut by 5 bases, the J end by 4 bases, with 23 bases between. The DNA of the CDR3 is TGCAGTGCTTGTAGTTTGCTGTTTCGAAAGACCTATGGCTACACCTTC. It is translated as CSACSLLFRKTYGYTF.

This clonotype has a count of ten or more. The chain has TRBV9 and TRBJ2-2; D perhaps matches TRBD2 (5 bases). Deletions cut 9 bases from V and 8 bases from J, with 23 bases between. Germline V CDR1 and CDR2: SGDLS, YYNGEE. The CDR3 consists of 15 residues. The CDR3 nucleotides are TGTGCCAAATGTTCACCACCCCGGAGGCTGGGGGAGCTGTTTTTT. This encodes CAKCSPPRRLGELFF.

This clonotype was counted only a few times. V is TRBV19 and J is TRBJ2-1; no reliable D call. The CDR3 extends over 15 amino acids. Trimming pared 1 base from V and 2 bases from J, leaving 9 bases between. Germline V gives CDR1 LNHDA, CDR2 SQIVND (reference sequence). CDR3 residues: CASSIAPQPYNEQFF. In DNA, the CDR3 is TGTGCCAGTAGTATAGCCCCCCAGCCCTACAATGAGCAGTTCTTC.

In this sample, this clonotype turned up many times. The J gene is TRBJ2-5, the V gene TRBV29-1; the D gene is possibly TRBD2 (6 bases). The germline CDR1 and CDR2 sequences are SQVTM and ANQGSEA. The CDR3 totals 15 residues. V was shortened by 6 bases and J by 4 bases, with 21 bases between the two germline ends. This CDR3 reads CSVPPPSGVGETQYF. The DNA for the CDR3 is TGCAGCGTCCCACCTCCTTCGGGGGTTGGAGAGACCCAGTACTTC.

This clonotype was seen many times. V gene TRBV27 combines with J gene TRBJ1-5; 7 bases are a match to TRBD1. Trimming took 7 bases from V and 4 from J; bases not matched to a gene: 7. The CDR3 has 14 residues. Looked up from germline, CDR1 is MNHEY and CDR2 is SMNVEV (reference sequence). The CDR3 region is CASKPTGWNQPQHF. The CDR3 nucleotides are TGTGCCAGCAAACCGACAGGGTGGAATCAGCCCCAGCATTTT.

In its sample, this clonotype was seen many times. The V gene is TRBV5-3, the J gene TRBJ1-2; no firm D call. TRBV5-3 qualifies as an ORF whose function is uncertain. The CDR3 is 16 amino acids. V was cut by 7 bases and J by 4 bases, with 23 bases left in between. CDR3 nucleotides: TGTGCCAGATGGGGAAAAGTGGTGAGAAAGACCTATGGCTACACCTTC. Its protein is CARWGKVVRKTYGYTF.

Details on this clonotype: Just one base apart from a much larger clone, this may be a read error. This chain's CDR3 is CANSHDPPTGNEQYF. In DNA, the CDR3 is TGCGCCAACAGTCACGACCCGCCGACAGGGAACGAGCAGTACTTC. This rearrangement joins TRBV23-1 to TRBJ2-7; 7 bases fit TRBD1. TRBV23-1 is known as an ORF, though its function is uncertain. The CDR3 has 15 residues.

This clonotype appeared a few times. The rearrangement links TRBV20-1 to TRBJ2-3; TRBD2 matches at 8 bases. This CDR3 is built from 18 residues. From germline, CDR1 is DFQATT and CDR2 SNEGSKA (reference sequence). V dropped 3 bases and J dropped 4; count of bases not matched to a gene: 18. Here the CDR3 reads CSARDSSGSSGSSDTQYF. The CDR3 nucleotides read TGCAGTGCTAGGGACAGCTCAGGGTCGAGCGGGAGTTCAGATACGCAGTATTTT.

This clonotype was seen at least ten times. The V gene is TRBV5-4, the J gene TRBJ1-2, with D maybe TRBD1 (5 bases). The CDR3 extends over 16 amino acids. The germline V gene has CDR1 SGHNT and CDR2 YYREEE (reference sequence). V was cut by 7 bases and J by 4 bases, with 23 bases left in between. The CDR3 DNA reads TGTGCCAGCTTCAGGGTCGTACCAGGAAAGACCTATGGCTACACCTTC. Translated: CASFRVVPGKTYGYTF.

This clonotype was observed at least ten times. The J gene is TRBJ2-7, the V gene TRBV11-1, with a possible D match to TRBD2 (6 bases). V dropped 5 bases and J dropped 6 bases, with 17 bases sitting between them. The CDR3 consists of 14 residues. From germline, CDR1 is SGHAT and CDR2 FQDESV (reference sequence). In DNA, the CDR3 is TGTGCCAGCAGCCCCTTCGCTCAGACTAGCGAGCAGTACTTC. It specifies CASSPFAQTSEQYF. Complete variable domain (other parts from reference TRBV11-1 and TRBJ2-7): EAEVAQSPRYKITEKSQAVAFWCDPISGHATLYWYRQILGQGPELLVQFQDESVVDDSQLPKDRFSAERLKGVDSTLKIQPAELGDSAMYLCASSPFAQTSEQYFGPGTRLTVT.

This clonotype occurred once. The junction differs from germline at one of its ends, possibly a read error. The chain joins TRBV7-2 to TRBJ2-1, with D perhaps matching TRBD2 (6 bases). CDR1 and CDR2 from the germline V gene are SGHTA and FQGNSA. This CDR3 spans 16 amino acids. This chain's CDR3 is CTNSLARGIGYNEQFF. DNA for the CDR3: TGTACCAACAGCTTAGCTCGGGGGATCGGCTACAATGAGCAGTTCTTC.

In its sample, this clonotype was seen many times. This chain connects TRBV2 to TRBJ1-5; 9 bases align to TRBD1. The CDR3 runs 15 residues. Unmatched junction bases numbered 7, after V lost 4 bases and J lost 6 bases. Germline V CDR1 and CDR2: SNHLY, FYNNEI. CDR3 DNA: TGTGCCAGCAGTGGATGGGACAGGGAGGTTCAGCCCCAGCATTTT. As protein: CASSGWDREVQPQHF.

This clonotype was counted many times. The chain links TRBV3-1 to TRBJ1-1; no clear D. V gave up 5 bases and J gave up 4 bases, with 23 bases separating them. Germline CDR1 reads LGHDT; CDR2 reads YNNKEL (reference sequence). This CDR3 region has 17 residues. In nucleotides, the CDR3 is TGTGCCAGCAGCTGCTTCTATCCCATTTCAATTCGCACTGAAGCTTTCTTT. Its translation: CASSCFYPISIRTEAFF.

In regard to this clonotype: Just one base apart from a much larger clone, this may be a read error. The chain is built from TRBV20-1 and TRBJ2-7; D not certain. In germline, CDR1 is DFQATT, CDR2 SNEGSKA (reference sequence). The CDR3 has 13 amino acids. The CDR3 region is CSASRSYSCEQYF. CDR3 sequence (DNA): TGCAGTGCTAGCCGCAGCTACTCCTGCGAGCAGTACTTC.

This clonotype has a count of ten or more. The chain is built from TRBV3-1 and TRBJ1-5, with D hard to call. The ends were cut back, 1 base at V and 7 bases at J, with 5 bases in the middle. CDR3 length equals 12 residues. CDR1 and CDR2 from the germline V gene are LGHDT and YNNKEL (reference sequence). The CDR3 DNA follows: TGTGCCAGCAGCCAAGGAGAACAGCCCCAGCATTTT. Amino acids: CASSQGEQPQHF. Variable domain in full (rest from reference TRBV3-1 and TRBJ1-5): DTAVSQTPKYLVTQMGNDKSIKCEQNLGHDTMYWYKQDSKKFLKIMFSYNNKELIINETVPNRFSPKSPDKAHLNLHINSLELGDSAVYFCASSQGEQPQHFGDGTRLSIL.

This clonotype has ten or more counts. The J gene is TRBJ2-7, the V gene TRBV7-2, with no clear D. V was trimmed by 1 base and J by 3 bases, leaving 10 bases between them. The germline gives CDR1 SGHTA, CDR2 FQGNSA. CDR3 length: 14 residues. The CDR3 loop is CASSLDSSHYEQYF. For the CDR3, the DNA is TGTGCCAGCAGCTTAGACAGTAGCCACTACGAGCAGTACTTC.

Comments on this clonotype: A much larger clone is a single base away; this may be a read error. The rearrangement links TRBV28 to TRBJ1-1; D is undetermined. The CDR3 runs 14 residues. The germline V gene has CDR1 MDHEN and CDR2 SYDVKM. CDR3 in DNA: TGTGCCTGCAGTTTTGCGGGCTTTAACACTGAAGCTTTCTTT. Amino acids: CACSFAGFNTEAFF.

As to this clonotype: A single base separates this from a much larger clone, so it may be a read error. This chain links TRBV18 with TRBJ1-1, with a tentative D call TRBD1 (5 bases). Germline lookup yields CDR1 KGHSH and CDR2 LQKENI. CDR3 length equals 16 residues. CDR3 sequence: CTSSPQLAGQNTEAFF. The CDR3 DNA reads as TGTACCAGCTCACCCCAATTGGCAGGGCAAAACACTGAAGCTTTCTTT. Together with reference TRBV18 and TRBJ1-1, the CDR3 gives the full variable domain: NAGVMQNPRHLVRRRGQEARLRCSPMKGHSHVYWYRQLPEEGLKFMVYLQKENIIDESGMPKERFSAEFPKEGPSILRIQQVVRGDSAAYFCTSSPQLAGQNTEAFFGQGTRLTVV.